Listed here are 8 T cell receptor beta chains from one sample, sequenced in a study of neoadjuvant anti-PD-1 for oral cavity cancer. Only in-frame clones appear in the TCRdb table, and some are missing; sequencing was by immunoSEQ multiplex PCR. The sample has roughly 67,000 clones, around 83% seen once. The starting material was PBMCs, obtained before nivolumab (anti-PD-1) treatment. Receptors were obtained from a person between 40 and 80 years old with oral cavity squamous cell carcinoma.

The gene calls are TRBV19 and TRBJ1-2; 7 bases are a match to TRBD1. The CDR3 extends over 14 amino acids. Trimming removed 6 bases from V and 8 bases from J; junction bases left unmatched: 12. CDR1 LNHDA and CDR2 SQIVND come from the germline V gene (reference sequence). CDR3: CASSETGVGGGYTF. The CDR3 DNA sequence: TGTGCCAGTAGCGAAACAGGGGTTGGAGGAGGCTACACCTTC.

The J gene is TRBJ2-3, the V gene TRBV9; TRBD2 matches at 13 bases. Germline V gene sequence: CDR1 SGDLS, CDR2 YYNGEE. V trimming: 0 bases; J trimming: 3 bases; junction bases outside the gene matches: 7. The CDR3 is 18 amino acids. CDR3 coding DNA: TGTGCCAGCAGCGTAGCTTGGGCGGGACTAGCGGGGACAGATACGCAGTATTTT. It translates to CASSVAWAGLAGTDTQYF.

CDR3 in amino acids: CASSPGALGANVLTF. The DNA for the CDR3 is TGTGCCAGCAGCCCCGGGGCTCTGGGGGCCAACGTCCTGACTTTC. The chain has TRBV11-3 and TRBJ2-6; either TRBD1 or TRBD2 may supply D (5 bases each). Germline lookup yields CDR1 SGHNT and CDR2 YENEEA. V lost 5 bases and J lost 4, with 12 bases in between. The CDR3 totals 15 residues.

The chain joins TRBV27 to TRBJ2-2, with D hard to call. The CDR3 loop spans 13 amino acids. V dropped 8 bases and J dropped 2 bases, with 9 bases sitting between them. Germline CDR1 is MNHEY and CDR2 is SMNVEV (reference sequence). CDR3 amino acids: CASRRDNTGELFF. The CDR3, as DNA: TGTGCCAGCCGTAGGGATAACACCGGGGAGCTGTTTTTT.

The gene calls are TRBV30 and TRBJ2-1; 10 bases agree with TRBD2. CDR3 length equals 14 residues. V trimming: 3 bases; J trimming: 9 bases; junction bases outside the gene matches: 8. Germline V gene sequence: CDR1 GTSNPN, CDR2 SVGIG (reference sequence). The CDR3 nucleotides read TGTGCCTGGAGGGCGACTAGCGGGTTGGGTGAGCAGTTCTTC. Translated, it gives CAWRATSGLGEQFF.

V usage is TRBV28 and J usage is TRBJ2-7; the match to TRBD2 covers 9 bases. The CDR3 has 15 residues. CDR1 and CDR2 (germline): MDHEN, SYDVKM. The V segment lost 7 bases and the J segment 3 bases; nucleotides outside the gene matches: 10. This chain's CDR3 is CASKARTSVGYEQYF. The CDR3 DNA is TGTGCCAGCAAAGCTCGGACTAGCGTAGGCTACGAGCAGTACTTC. The full variable domain, rest sourced from reference TRBV28 and TRBJ2-7, is DVKVTQSSRYLVKRTGEKVFLECVQDMDHENMFWYRQDPGLGLRLIYFSYDVKMKEKGDIPEGYSVSREKKERFSLILESASTNQTSMYLCASKARTSVGYEQYFGPGTRLTVT.

The chain employs TRBV4-2 and TRBJ2-1; D gene ambiguous. V was shortened by 3 bases and J by 9 bases, with 9 bases between the two germline ends. The germline CDR1 and CDR2 sequences are LGHNA and YNFKEQ. CDR3 length: 12 residues. The CDR3 loop is CASSQTTREQFF. The DNA for the CDR3 is TGTGCCAGCAGCCAGACGACACGTGAGCAGTTCTTC.

This chain joins TRBV21-1 and TRBJ2-2; TRBD2, the D gene given by the table, was not confirmed from the DNA. TRBV21-1 is labeled a pseudogene. The CDR3 runs 17 residues. CDR3 DNA: TGTGCCAGCAGCAGGGGGATTCCGGGAGCTAACACCGGGGAGCTGTTTTTT. Amino acids: CASSRGIPGANTGELFF.